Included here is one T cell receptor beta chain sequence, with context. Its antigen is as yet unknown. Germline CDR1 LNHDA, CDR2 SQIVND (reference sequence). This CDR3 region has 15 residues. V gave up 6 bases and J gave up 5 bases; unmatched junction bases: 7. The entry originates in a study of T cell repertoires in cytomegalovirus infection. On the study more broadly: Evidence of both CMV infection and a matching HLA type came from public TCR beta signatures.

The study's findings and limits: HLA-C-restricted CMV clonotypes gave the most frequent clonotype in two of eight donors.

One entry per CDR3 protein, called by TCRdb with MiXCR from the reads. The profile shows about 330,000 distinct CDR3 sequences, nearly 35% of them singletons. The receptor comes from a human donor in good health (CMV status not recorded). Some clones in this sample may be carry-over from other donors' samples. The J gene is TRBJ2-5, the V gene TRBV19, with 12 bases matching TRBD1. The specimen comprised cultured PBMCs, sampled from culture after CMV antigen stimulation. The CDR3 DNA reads TGTGCCAGTAGGAAAAGGGACAGGGGGCCGGAGACCCAGTACTTC. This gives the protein CASRKRDRGPETQYF.